The entry below describes one T cell receptor beta chain. The target antigen is unknown. Germline CDR1 is SGHTA and CDR2 is FQGNSA. Trimming took off 3 bases at V and 4 bases at J, with 12 bases between the two ends. This CDR3 has 14 residues. Produced via immunoSEQ multiplex PCR; TCRdb's table is partial and in-frame only. This sample has some 1 million clones, with about 70% found just once. The data are from a study of shared clonotypes between healthy human individuals. Findings of the study overall: The naive CD4 repertoires of a handful of donors were compared, and approximately 4.7% of clonotypes were shared. Generally, naive subsets came out with larger estimated richness than memory subsets. Sequencing of the sorted subsets was shown by rarefaction to be incomplete despite large depth.

CD45RA+ naive and CD45RA-negative memory subsets were separated from CD4+ cells. Sequencing was done on a sample of memory CD4+ T cells sorted from blood. The subset was: CD45RA-negative fraction. The receptor was isolated from a young man in good health. The V gene is TRBV7-2, the J gene TRBJ1-2; weak D call: TRBD1 (5 bases). CDR3 DNA: TGTGCCAGCAGCTTCCGTGACAGAACCTATGGCTACACCTTC. Protein: CASSFRDRTYGYTF.